Listed below are T cell receptor beta chains from one sample, sequenced in a study of T cells in Graves' hyperthyroidism and ophthalmopathy. In TCRdb, the multiplex PCR reads were re-called with MiXCR into one record per CDR3 protein. The sample carries almost 250,000 distinct CDR3 sequences, about 25% recorded once. Sequenced: blood. Receptors originate from a middle-aged woman with Graves' ophthalmopathy. CDR3s include the opening cysteine and the closing phenylalanine or tryptophan. D genes are given only for firm matches. A clone size is listed for some rows: how often the clone was seen (once, few, many), or a class if it is expanded.

d_gene,j_gene,v_gene,abundance,CDR3nt,CDR3aa
TRBD1,TRBJ2-7,TRBV2,many,TGTGCCAGCAGTGGGCAACCCCAGGGACAGCACTCCTACGAGCAGTACTTC,CASSGQPQGQHSYEQYF
TRBD1,TRBJ2-7,TRBV9,many,TGTGCCAGCAGAAAGCCCAGGACAGGGAGCTCCTACGAGCAGTACTTC,CASRKPRTGSSYEQYF
.,TRBJ2-4,TRBV6-2/TRBV6-3,.,TGTGCCAGCAGTTACCGGCATTTGCAAAACATTCAGTACTTC,CASSYRHLQNIQYF
.,TRBJ2-7,TRBV6-1,.,TGTGCCAGCAGTGAGATCGGACGGCGAAGCTCCTACGAGCAGTACTTC,CASSEIGRRSSYEQYF
.,TRBJ2-5,TRBV5-1,few,TGCGCCAGCAGCTTGGGACTAGGGAAGAAGACCCAGTACTTC,CASSLGLGKKTQYF
TRBD2,TRBJ2-7,TRBV28,.,TGTGCCAGCACCATAGCGGGAAAAATCTCCTACGAGCAGTACTTC,CASTIAGKISYEQYF
TRBD1,TRBJ2-7,TRBV11-1,many,TGTGCCAGCAGCTTAGCGGGGGCCTGGCGACAGGGGGCGAGCTCCTACGAGCAGTACTTC,CASSLAGAWRQGASSYEQYF
.,TRBJ1-5,TRBV28,.,TGTGCCAGCAGTTTTGTAGGGGGATTGGATCAGCCCCAGCATTTT,CASSFVGGLDQPQHF
TRBD1,TRBJ2-4,TRBV10-1,few,TGCGCCAGCAGTGCTAACAGGGGGCCACGGGACATTCAGTACTTC,CASSANRGPRDIQYF
TRBD1,TRBJ1-2,TRBV28,many,TGTGCCAGCAATCTCCCCCGGACAGGGTTTGGCTACACCTTC,CASNLPRTGFGYTF
.,TRBJ1-2,TRBV27,.,TGTGCCAGCAGTTTTTACCGGGACCCAGGCCCCTATGGCTACACCTTC,CASSFYRDPGPYGYTF
TRBD1,TRBJ2-7,TRBV6-5,many,TGTGCCAGCAGTAGCGGGACAGGGAGTTCCTACGAGCAGTACTTC,CASSSGTGSSYEQYF
TRBD2,TRBJ2-7,TRBV3-1,many,TGTGCCAGCAGCCGATCTAGCGGGAGGGCTGGCGGCGAGCAGTACTTC,CASSRSSGRAGGEQYF
.,TRBJ1-1,TRBV20-1,many,TGCAGTGCTAGAGATCTGGGTTCGGGCACTGAAGCTTTCTTT,CSARDLGSGTEAFF
.,TRBJ2-7,TRBV6-5,many,TGTGCCAGCAAGGAGGGTGGCCAGGGGGGGGAGCAGTACTTC,CASKEGGQGGEQYF
.,TRBJ1-5,TRBV20-1,many,TGCAGTGCTAGAGATGAGAGCAATCAGCCCCAGCATTTT,CSARDESNQPQHF
TRBD1,TRBJ2-2,TRBV4-1,many,TGCGCCAGCAGCTATAGACAGGGAACCGGGGAGCTGTTTTTT,CASSYRQGTGELFF
.,TRBJ1-2,TRBV12-3/TRBV12-4,.,TGTGCCAGCAGTTATGACAGGTCAGATGGCTACACCTTC,CASSYDRSDGYTF
TRBD2,TRBJ2-7,TRBV6-1,.,TGTGCCAGCAGTACCCCCGTAGCGGGAGGGCCGAACGAGCAGTACTTC,CASSTPVAGGPNEQYF
.,TRBJ2-7,TRBV29-1,many,TGCAGCGTTGTTTCCTATGACTCCTACGAGCAGTACTTC,CSVVSYDSYEQYF